The 5 T cell receptor beta chains given below trace back to one sample, sequenced in a study of cytomegalovirus exposure and HLA in healthy donors. The PCR had 60 Vbeta and 13 Jbeta primers. The assay was immunoSEQ multiplex PCR, and TCRdb's table has in-frame clones only and misses some. Among 100,000 to 150,000 clones, around 78% were seen once, and the ten largest hold less than 2%. Sequencing used PBMCs. These receptors came from a woman between 18 and 29 years old in good health and CMV-seronegative.

The gene calls are TRBV30 and TRBJ1-4; 8 bases agree with TRBD1. Germline loops: CDR1 GTSNPN, CDR2 SVGIG (reference sequence). J was trimmed by 8 bases and V by 1 base; bases with no gene match: 15. The CDR3 is 17 amino acids. The CDR3 protein is CAWSDPRRGLREEKLFF. The CDR3 bases are TGTGCCTGGAGTGACCCACGCAGGGGGCTTCGGGAGGAAAAACTGTTTTTT.

A few counts support this clone. The J gene is TRBJ2-3, the V gene TRBV10-1; 9 bases are shared with TRBD2. The CDR3 contains 15 residues. Germline values: CDR1 WNHNN, CDR2 SYGVQD (reference sequence). The junction had 7 bases not matched to a gene; V was cut back by 3 bases and J by 6 bases. The CDR3 region is CASSDIAGERDTQYF. CDR3 DNA sequence: TGCGCCAGCAGTGACATAGCGGGAGAGAGGGATACGCAGTATTTT.

This clone was counted once. The chain joins TRBV30 to TRBJ2-3; maybe TRBD2 (7 bases). V was cut by 3 bases and J by 10 bases, with 14 bases left in between. Per the germline V gene, CDR1 is GTSNPN and CDR2 is SVGIG (reference sequence). The CDR3 extends over 12 amino acids. CDR3 in amino acids: CAWSEGGDAQYF. CDR3 bases: TGTGCCTGGAGCGAAGGGGGGGATGCGCAGTATTTT.

This clone was observed a few times. The J gene is TRBJ1-1, the V gene TRBV6-6; no clear D. Trimming shortened V by 2 bases and J by 8 bases, and 6 bases separated the two germline ends. The CDR3 runs 11 residues. Germline CDR1 is MNHNY and CDR2 is SVGAGI (reference sequence). The CDR3 spells CASSYAGEAFF. The CDR3 DNA is TGTGCCAGCAGTTACGCGGGGGAAGCTTTCTTT.

The chain recombines TRBV6-1 with TRBJ2-2, with D possibly TRBD2 on 5 matching bases. Trimming cost V 4 bases and J 8 bases, with 11 bases left between them. Germline values: CDR1 MNHNS, CDR2 SASEGT. This CDR3 spans 13 amino acids. This chain's CDR3 is CASSASPGGELFF. Written as DNA, the CDR3 is TGTGCCAGCAGTGCCTCCCCGGGGGGGGAGCTGTTTTTT.